This T cell receptor beta chain was identified during a study of radiation and T cells in renal cell carcinoma. Points from the study as a whole: Baseline intratumoral clonotype presence is unknown without pretreatment biopsies.

Germline V lookup: CDR1 WSHSY, CDR2 SAAADI. The V and J ends lost 1 base and 6 bases, in that order; junction bases with no gene match: 7. The CDR3 totals 16 residues. This clone is a singleton in its sample. Its antigen is unknown. Assay: immunoSEQ multiplex PCR; the TCRdb copy retains only in-frame clones and omits some. The data hold around 180,000 clones, with roughly nine tenths observed a single time. The time point denotes: blood 4 weeks post-SBRT, at nephrectomy. Treatment of the sample: 15 Gy SBRT to primary tumor, nephrectomy 4 weeks later. Nephrectomy followed 15 Gy stereotactic body radiation by 4 weeks. The tumor was a clear cell renal cell carcinoma.

The chain carries TRBV10-2 and TRBJ1-4; 8 bases agree with TRBD1. Here the sequenced sample was blood, taken from a patient whose treatment included radiotherapy and nephrectomy. The clonotype originates from a woman between 45 and 60 years old with renal cell carcinoma. CDR3 region: CASSEFLRGPYEKLFF. CDR3 sequence (DNA): TGCGCCAGCAGTGAGTTCCTCAGGGGGCCTTATGAAAAACTGTTTTTT.